The clone carrying this T cell receptor (beta chain) was picked up a small number of times. Its antigen is unknown. These data belong to a study of beta chain features in type 1 diabetes. Study results and caveats: For cells with high TCR expression, cDNA sequencing could yield over-representation.

Looked up from germline, CDR1 is SGHRS and CDR2 is YFSETQ. The CDR3 consists of 16 residues. The J segment lost 8 bases and the V segment lost 2 bases, leaving 8 bases of the junction unmatched. The authors reverse transcribed all of the isolated RNA, so sequencing captured expressed TCRB transcripts. Sequenced by immunoSEQ multiplex PCR; TCRdb stores in-frame clones only, minus some. The table has around 310,000 clones, about 10% seen once. The sequencing sample was made of naive CD4+ T cells from blood. The source of this sequence is a woman aged 30 to 39 in good health. This chain uses TRBV5-1 with TRBJ2-1, with TRBD2 matching 12 bases. CDR3 loop: CASSFGGLAGTDEQFF. Here the CDR3 DNA reads TGCGCCAGCAGCTTCGGAGGACTAGCGGGAACGGATGAGCAGTTCTTC. Complete variable domain (other parts from reference TRBV5-1 and TRBJ2-1): KAGVTQTPRYLIKTRGQQVTLSCSPISGHRSVSWYQQTPGQGLQFLFEYFSETQRNKGNFPGRFSGRQFSNSRSEMNVSTLELGDSALYLCASSFGGLAGTDEQFFGPGTRLTVL.